A selection of T cell receptor beta chains follows, all from one sample in a study of shared clonotypes between healthy human individuals. Sequenced by immunoSEQ multiplex PCR; TCRdb stores in-frame clones only, minus some. The data show over 750,000 clones, about 96% seen once. The sequenced sample consisted of naive CD8+ T cells sorted from blood. The receptors derive from a man younger than 45 in good health. CDR3s include the opening cysteine and the closing phenylalanine or tryptophan. The order of the fields is J gene, V gene, clone size, D gene, CDR3 protein, CDR3 DNA. The D gene is left open where the match is weak. Clone sizes are given selectively: once, few, many, or a class where the clone is expanded.

>TRBJ1-2|TRBV7-9|-|TRBD1
CASSLGRTGLLGYTF
TGTGCCAGCAGCTTAGGGAGGACAGGCCTCCTCGGCTACACCTTC
>TRBJ2-7|TRBV7-2|-|TRBD2
CASSSGLAGGEQYF
TGTGCCAGCAGCTCCGGACTAGCGGGAGGCGAGCAGTACTTC
>TRBJ2-7|TRBV9|-|TRBD1
CASSTGQGEVKQYF
TGTGCCAGCAGCACCGGACAGGGGGAAGTCAAGCAGTACTTC
>TRBJ1-1|TRBV27|-|TRBD1
CASSPMTGTEAFF
TGTGCCAGCAGTCCTATGACAGGGACTGAAGCTTTCTTT
>TRBJ2-1|TRBV7-9|once|TRBD2
CASSRPGAGGGYGEQFF
TGTGCCAGCAGCCGCCCCGGAGCGGGAGGAGGTTACGGTGAGCAGTTCTTC
>TRBJ2-1|TRBV19|-|-
CASSTTHSQYNEQFF
TGTGCCAGTAGTACCACCCACTCTCAATACAATGAGCAGTTCTTC
>TRBJ1-2|TRBV28|-|TRBD1
CASSRGRYGYTF
TGTGCCAGCAGCAGGGGGCGGTATGGCTACACCTTC
>TRBJ2-1|TRBV6-1|-|-
CASSPGNEQFF
TGTGCCAGCAGCCCGGGGAATGAGCAGTTCTTC
>TRBJ2-1|TRBV25-1|-|-
CASSELAGSYNEQFF
TGTGCCAGCAGTGAACTCGCCGGCTCCTACAATGAGCAGTTCTTC
>TRBJ2-1|TRBV29-1|-|TRBD2
CSVPQYSGRNEQFF
TGCAGCGTTCCCCAATACAGCGGGAGGAATGAGCAGTTCTTC
>TRBJ2-1|TRBV7-9|-|TRBD1
CASLGQAPVNEQFF
TGTGCCAGCTTGGGACAGGCCCCCGTCAATGAGCAGTTCTTC
>TRBJ1-2|TRBV6-6|-|-
CASFGRDKVESYGYTF
TGTGCCAGCTTCGGCAGGGATAAGGTGGAAAGCTATGGCTACACCTTC
>TRBJ2-7|TRBV7-8|once|TRBD2
CASSLGLADFYEQYF
TGTGCCAGCAGCCTAGGACTAGCGGATTTCTACGAGCAGTACTTC
>TRBJ2-2|TRBV5-6|-|TRBD2
CASRLAGGPRVGELFF
TGTGCCAGCAGGCTAGCGGGAGGGCCGAGGGTCGGGGAGCTGTTTTTT
>TRBJ2-1|TRBV19|-|-
CASSIARGNEQFF
TGTGCCAGTAGTATTGCGCGCGGCAATGAGCAGTTCTTC
>TRBJ2-5|TRBV7-2|-|-
CASSFWLTGPEETQYF
TGTGCCAGCAGCTTTTGGCTGACAGGACCGGAAGAGACCCAGTACTTC
>TRBJ2-5|TRBV15|-|TRBD2
CASKGREGFGETQYF
TGTGCCTCAAAGGGGCGGGAGGGATTTGGCGAGACCCAGTACTTC
>TRBJ2-1|TRBV28|-|TRBD2
CASSSVRLAHEQFF
TGTGCCAGCAGTTCCGTCCGACTAGCCCATGAGCAGTTCTTC
>TRBJ2-1|TRBV4-1|once|-
CASSQELVQFF
TGCGCCAGCAGCCAAGAGCTGGTGCAGTTCTTC
>TRBJ2-3|TRBV5-8|-|-
CASSQTRTVSTDTQYF
TGTGCCAGCAGCCAAACTCGGACAGTGAGCACAGATACGCAGTATTTT
>TRBJ2-3|TRBV15|-|-
CATSRPSGTIRTDTQYF
TGTGCCACCAGCAGACCCTCCGGGACGATTCGCACAGATACGCAGTATTTT
>TRBJ1-2|TRBV27|-|-
CASSLSGQFNYGYTF
TGTGCCAGCAGTTTGTCGGGTCAGTTTAACTATGGCTACACCTTC
>TRBJ2-1|TRBV7-9|-|-
CASDVSGSNEQFF
TGTGCCAGCGATGTTTCGGGTTCCAATGAGCAGTTCTTC
>TRBJ2-7|TRBV27|-|-
CASSNPIGAGVIYEQYF
TGTGCCAGCAGTAATCCAATTGGGGCAGGAGTTATCTACGAGCAGTACTTC
>TRBJ1-2|TRBV27|-|TRBD1
CASSLYADGTAGADNYGYTF
TGTGCCAGCAGTTTATATGCGGACGGGACAGCCGGAGCGGATAACTATGGCTACACCTTC
>TRBJ2-1|TRBV10-2|-|TRBD1
CATFGDRVYNEQFF
TGCGCCACCTTTGGGGACAGGGTCTACAATGAGCAGTTCTTC